Listed below are T cell receptor beta chains from one sample, sequenced in a study of T cell repertoires and Cas9 in healthy adults. TCRdb's table, derived via immunoSEQ multiplex PCR, lists solely in-frame clones and lacks some. The sample comprises fewer than 25,000 clones, roughly nine tenths of which are singletons, and 1.5% to 1.7% rests with the top ten. Sequencing was carried out using CD4+ effector T cells (CD127+, CD25-, CD137-, CD154-) from PBMCs; culture status not recorded. These receptors originate from a human donor in good health. Each CDR3 is given with its conserved first and last residue. D genes are given only for firm matches. Only some rows state a clone size, as once, few, many or a class for expanded clones.

.	TRBV7-9	TRBD1	TRBJ1-1	TGTGCCAGCAGCAACCGACAGGGGAACACTGAAGCTTTCTTT	CASSNRQGNTEAFF
.	TRBV20-1	.	TRBJ1-2	TGCAGTTCAGACTATGGCTACACCTTC	CSSDYGYTF
.	TRBV4-2	.	TRBJ2-3	TGTGCCAGCAGCCAGTCCCCAGGGAGATGGACGGATACGCAGTATTTT	CASSQSPGRWTDTQYF
once	TRBV27	TRBD2	TRBJ2-1	TGTGCCAGCAGTTCCGGACTAGCGGAGCAGTTCTTC	CASSSGLAEQFF
.	TRBV19	.	TRBJ2-7	TGTGCCACCTATCCATCCGCCAAGACACCCTACGAGCAGTACTTC	CATYPSAKTPYEQYF
.	TRBV7-3	.	TRBJ2-2	TGTGCCAGCAGCTTATACCCCCCCAGGGCGAACACCGGGGAGCTGTTTTTT	CASSLYPPRANTGELFF
.	TRBV28	.	TRBJ2-7	TGTGCCACCTCCCAAGTGCAAAACGAGCAGTACTTC	CATSQVQNEQYF
.	TRBV18	.	TRBJ2-7	TGTGCCAGCTCACCCAGGGGAGGGGATCCCTACGAGCAGTACTTC	CASSPRGGDPYEQYF
.	TRBV6-5	.	TRBJ1-1	TGTGCCAGCAGTCCCTTCGGGGGGAACACTGAAGCTTTCTTT	CASSPFGGNTEAFF
.	TRBV15	.	TRBJ2-7	TGTGCCACCAGCAGAACAGGGTTCTACGAGCAGTACTTC	CATSRTGFYEQYF
.	TRBV5-1	TRBD1	TRBJ2-1	TGCGCCAGTAGACCCACAGGGGCCCTCTACAATGAGCAGTTCTTC	CASRPTGALYNEQFF
.	TRBV11-2	TRBD2	TRBJ2-1	TGTGCCAGCAGCCACCCGGGACTAGGATTGAATGAGCAGTTCTTC	CASSHPGLGLNEQFF
.	TRBV7-9	.	TRBJ1-1	TGTGCCAGCAGGGCTCAAGTACAGGCGGGCACTGAAGCTTTCTTT	CASRAQVQAGTEAFF
.	TRBV4-3	TRBD2	TRBJ2-1	TGCGCCAGCAGCCCCAACGACCCGACTAGCAGGTTTGGCGGTGAGCAGTTCTTC	CASSPNDPTSRFGGEQFF
.	TRBV27	TRBD1	TRBJ2-7	TGTGCCAGCAGTTTATCGCGGACAGGGGCCTACGAGCAGTACTTC	CASSLSRTGAYEQYF
.	TRBV6-1	.	TRBJ2-3	TGTGCCAGCAGTGAAGAATCGGGAATCACAGATACGCAGTATTTT	CASSEESGITDTQYF
.	TRBV6-4	TRBD1	TRBJ2-3	TGTGCCACCGGGACAGGGGGGGGTACGCAGTATTTT	CATGTGGGTQYF
.	TRBV15	TRBD1	TRBJ2-5	TGTGCCACCGCAACTGGACAGGGGAATTTTGAGACCCAGTACTTC	CATATGQGNFETQYF
.	TRBV11-3	.	TRBJ1-6	TGTGCCAGCAGCTTAGGAGCAGGTCCACCCCTCCACTTT	CASSLGAGPPLHF
.	TRBV28	.	TRBJ1-3	TGTGCCAGCCACGGACCAGGGGCTGGAAACACCATATATTTT	CASHGPGAGNTIYF
once	TRBV6-5	TRBD1	TRBJ1-2	TGTGCCAGCAGTTACGGAAGGGGGCTGAGCTATGGCTACACCTTC	CASSYGRGLSYGYTF
.	TRBV7-2	.	TRBJ1-1	TGTGCCAGCAGCGCATCAGGGGTAGGGACTGAAGCTTTCTTT	CASSASGVGTEAFF
once	TRBV5-1	.	TRBJ2-6	TGCGCCAGCAGAGGAGCCGACAGGAACTCTGGGGCCAACGTCCTGACTTTC	CASRGADRNSGANVLTF
.	TRBV7-7	.	TRBJ2-5	TGTGCTAGCAGCTTCAACGAAGGGGGGCGAGAGACCCAGTACTTC	CASSFNEGGRETQYF
.	TRBV12-1	.	TRBJ2-7	TGTGCCAGCAGCTCCCCAACTCCGGGGGGCTCCTACGAGCAGTACTTC	CASSSPTPGGSYEQYF
.	TRBV6-1	.	TRBJ1-2	TGTGCCAGCAGGGGGGCAAGAGGCTATGGCTACACCTTC	CASRGARGYGYTF
.	TRBV6-5	.	TRBJ2-1	TGTGCCAGCAACGGGCAGGGGGGTTGGAATGAGCAGTTCTTC	CASNGQGGWNEQFF
.	TRBV19	.	TRBJ2-7	TGTGCCAGTAGTATGGTAGGGTCGAGCAGAAACGAGCAGTACTTC	CASSMVGSSRNEQYF
.	TRBV7-3	TRBD1	TRBJ2-7	TGTGCCAGCAGCTTAGCAGGGGGCGACGAGCAGTACTTC	CASSLAGGDEQYF
.	TRBV19	.	TRBJ2-7	TGTGCCAGTATCTCGGGGCAGGGACCCTACGAGCAGTACTTC	CASISGQGPYEQYF
.	TRBV19	TRBD1	TRBJ1-2	TGTGCCAGTAGAGTGACAGGGAAGAACTATGGCTACACCTTC	CASRVTGKNYGYTF
.	TRBV7-2	.	TRBJ1-5	TGTGCCAGCAGCTTGGGGACTTATTTTTACGGAAGTCAGCCCCAGCATTTT	CASSLGTYFYGSQPQHF
.	TRBV28	.	TRBJ1-2	TGTGCCAGCGGTGGCCGGGAGGGCTACACCTTC	CASGGREGYTF
.	TRBV18	.	TRBJ2-5	TGTGCCAGCTCCCCTGGGAAACAGCAAGAGACCCAGTACTTC	CASSPGKQQETQYF
.	TRBV2	TRBD2	TRBJ2-1	TGTGCCAGCAGGGAGGGGAGGGTTAGCTCCTACAATGAGCAGTTCTTC	CASREGRVSSYNEQFF
.	TRBV14	TRBD1	TRBJ2-4	TGTGCCAGCAGCCAAGTGGGCAGGGGGCTGGCCAAAAACATTCAGTACTTC	CASSQVGRGLAKNIQYF
.	TRBV5-6	TRBD1	TRBJ2-5	TGTGCCAGCAGCTTCCCAGGGGGTAGGGAGACCCAGTACTTC	CASSFPGGRETQYF
.	TRBV15	.	TRBJ1-2	TGTGCCACCAGCAAACCACCAACAAGGACCCACAGACATGGCTACACCTTC	CATSKPPTRTHRHGYTF
.	TRBV11-2	.	TRBJ2-5	TGTGCCAGCAGCTTAGGCCAGGGCCGCTCCCAAGAGACCCAGTACTTC	CASSLGQGRSQETQYF
.	TRBV6-6	.	TRBJ1-5	TGTGCCAGCACCTCCCAGGCGGGTCAGCCCCAGCATTTT	CASTSQAGQPQHF
.	TRBV28	TRBD2	TRBJ2-1	TGTGCCAGCAGTGGGACTAGCGGGGCTAACTACAATGAGCAGTTCTTC	CASSGTSGANYNEQFF
.	TRBV30	.	TRBJ1-2	TGTGCCTGGAGCGGTCTAGGGTATGGCTACACCTTC	CAWSGLGYGYTF
.	TRBV5-1	TRBD1	TRBJ2-3	TGCGCCAGCAGCTCTGGGACAGCCAGCACAGATACGCAGTATTTT	CASSSGTASTDTQYF
.	TRBV5-5	.	TRBJ2-7	TGTGCCAGCAGCTTGGGGGGTTCTCGGGAGCAGTACTTC	CASSLGGSREQYF
few	TRBV7-2	TRBD2	TRBJ2-7	TGTGCCAGCAGCTTAGTGGCGGGGGCCTACGAGCAGTACTTC	CASSLVAGAYEQYF
.	TRBV21-1	.	TRBJ2-3	TGTGCCAGCAGCAATGGGGACAGGGGAGACAGATCGGATACGCAGTATTTT	CASSNGDRGDRSDTQYF
.	TRBV23-1	.	TRBJ2-7	TGCGCCAGCAGTCACGGATGGGGCAGGGATGGGGAGCAGTACTTC	CASSHGWGRDGEQYF
.	TRBV9	.	TRBJ1-2	TGTGCCAGCAGCCCGACCGGGACACGCTATGGCTACACCTTC	CASSPTGTRYGYTF
.	TRBV23-1	.	TRBJ2-7	TGCGCCAGCAGTCAATACAGCGAGCAGTACTTC	CASSQYSEQYF
.	TRBV5-1	.	TRBJ2-7	TGCGCCAGCAGCTTGGAAACAGGTTTCTACGAGCAGTACTTC	CASSLETGFYEQYF
.	TRBV19	.	TRBJ1-5	TGTGCCAGTGCAGGGTTTAGCAATCAGCCCCAGCATTTT	CASAGFSNQPQHF
.	TRBV16	.	TRBJ1-2	TGTGCCAGCACCCAGGACCTCTATGGCTACACCTTC	CASTQDLYGYTF
.	TRBV5-1	TRBD1	TRBJ2-1	TGCGCCAGCAGCTTGGAAGGGACAGGGTTCTACAATGAGCAGTTCTTC	CASSLEGTGFYNEQFF
once	TRBV4-1	.	TRBJ2-1	TGCGCCAGCAGCCAAGTCGGATATAATGAGCAGTTCTTC	CASSQVGYNEQFF
.	TRBV19	TRBD2	TRBJ2-2	TGTGCCAGTAGTATGAGGTCTAGCGGGAACACCGGGGAGCTGTTTTTT	CASSMRSSGNTGELFF
.	TRBV7-3	TRBD2	TRBJ2-1	TGTGCCAGCAGCCCGGGGGGGTACAATGAGCAGTTCTTC	CASSPGGYNEQFF
.	TRBV6-4	TRBD1	TRBJ1-2	TGTGCCAGCAGTGACTCGACAGGGGATGGCTACACCTTC	CASSDSTGDGYTF
.	TRBV20-1	.	TRBJ2-1	TGCAGTGCTAGCCGATACAATGAGCAGTTCTTC	CSASRYNEQFF
.	TRBV10-3	.	TRBJ1-3	TGTGCCATCAGTGAGTTAGGTTCTGGAAACACCATATATTTT	CAISELGSGNTIYF